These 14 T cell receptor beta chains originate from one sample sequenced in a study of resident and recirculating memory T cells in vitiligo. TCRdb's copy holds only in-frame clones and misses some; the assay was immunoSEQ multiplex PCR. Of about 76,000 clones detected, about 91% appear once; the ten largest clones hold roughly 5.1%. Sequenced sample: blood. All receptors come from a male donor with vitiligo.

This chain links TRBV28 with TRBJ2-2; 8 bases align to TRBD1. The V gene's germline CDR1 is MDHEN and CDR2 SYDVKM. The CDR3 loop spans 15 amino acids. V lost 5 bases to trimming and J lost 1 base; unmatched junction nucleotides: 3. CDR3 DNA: TGTGCCAGCAGTACCGACAGGGGGAACACCGGGGAGCTGTTTTTT. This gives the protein CASSTDRGNTGELFF.

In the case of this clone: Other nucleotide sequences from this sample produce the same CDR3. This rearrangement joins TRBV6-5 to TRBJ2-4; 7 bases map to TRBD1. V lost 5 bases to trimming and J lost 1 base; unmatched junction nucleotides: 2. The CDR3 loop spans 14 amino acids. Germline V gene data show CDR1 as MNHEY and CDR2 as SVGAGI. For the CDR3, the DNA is TGTGCCAGCAGTCTACAGGGGGCCAAAAACATTCAGTACTTC. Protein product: CASSLQGAKNIQYF.

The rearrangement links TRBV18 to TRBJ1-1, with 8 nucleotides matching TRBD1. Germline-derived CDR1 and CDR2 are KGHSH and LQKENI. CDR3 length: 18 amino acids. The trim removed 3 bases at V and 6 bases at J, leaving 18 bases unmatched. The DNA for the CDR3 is TGTGCCAGCTCACCCCTTCTCGGTAGGCGACAGGGGAAGGCTGAAGCTTTCTTT. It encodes CASSPLLGRRQGKAEAFF.

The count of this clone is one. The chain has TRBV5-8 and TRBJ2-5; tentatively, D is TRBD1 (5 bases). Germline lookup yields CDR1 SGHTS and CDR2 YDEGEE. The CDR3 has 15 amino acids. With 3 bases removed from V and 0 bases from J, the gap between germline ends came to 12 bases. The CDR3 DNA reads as TGTGCCAGCAGCTGGGGCCTGAGCGACCAAGAGACCCAGTACTTC. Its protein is CASSWGLSDQETQYF.

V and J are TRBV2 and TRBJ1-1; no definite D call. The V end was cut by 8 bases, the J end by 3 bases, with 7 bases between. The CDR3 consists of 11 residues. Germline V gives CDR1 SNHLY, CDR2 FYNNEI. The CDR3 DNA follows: TGTGCCAGCCGGAGGGACACTGAAGCTTTCTTT. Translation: CASRRDTEAFF.

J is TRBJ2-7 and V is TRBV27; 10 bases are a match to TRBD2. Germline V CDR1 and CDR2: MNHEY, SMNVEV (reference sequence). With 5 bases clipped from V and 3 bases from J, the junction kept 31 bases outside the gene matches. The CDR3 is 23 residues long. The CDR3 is CASSGGRGDIAGGPITPGYEQYF. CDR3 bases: TGTGCCAGCAGTGGGGGCCGGGGGGATATAGCGGGAGGACCTATAACCCCTGGCTACGAGCAGTACTTC.

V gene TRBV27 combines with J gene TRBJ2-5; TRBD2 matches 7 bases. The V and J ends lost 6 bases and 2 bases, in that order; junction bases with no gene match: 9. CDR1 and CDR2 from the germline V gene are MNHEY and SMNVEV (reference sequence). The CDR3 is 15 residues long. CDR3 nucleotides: TGTGCCAGCAGCCCAACTAGCGTCGCACAAGAGACCCAGTACTTC. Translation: CASSPTSVAQETQYF.

In DNA, the CDR3 is TGTGCCAGCAGAGGCACAGGGGGCATACGCAATCAGCCCCAGCATTTT. This gives the protein CASRGTGGIRNQPQHF. V usage is TRBV2 and J usage is TRBJ1-5; 9 positions agree with TRBD1. The V gene's germline CDR1 is SNHLY and CDR2 FYNNEI. This CDR3 spans 16 amino acids. V shed 6 bases, J shed 2 bases, and the junction held 8 bases outside the gene matches. Supplemented by reference TRBV2 and TRBJ1-5, the full variable domain reads EPEVTQTPSHQVTQMGQEVILRCVPISNHLYFYWYRQILGQKVEFLVSFYNNEISEKSEIFDDQFSVERPDGSNFTLKIRSTKLEDSAMYFCASRGTGGIRNQPQHFGDGTRLSIL.

DNA of the CDR3: TGTGCCAGCAGCGAGGGAGAGGGACTAGCGGAGACCCAGTACTTC. Amino acid sequence: CASSEGEGLAETQYF. This sequence joins TRBV9 and TRBJ2-5; 10 bases are shared with TRBD2. This CDR3 has 15 amino acids. V was pared by 3 bases and J by 5 bases, with 7 bases of the junction left unmatched. Looked up from germline, CDR1 is SGDLS and CDR2 is YYNGEE.

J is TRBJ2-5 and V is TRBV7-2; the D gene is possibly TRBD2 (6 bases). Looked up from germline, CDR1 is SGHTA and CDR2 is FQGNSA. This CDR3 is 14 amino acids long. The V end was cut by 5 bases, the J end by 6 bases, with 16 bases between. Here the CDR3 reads CASSPRRAGKTQYF. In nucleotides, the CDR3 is TGTGCCAGCAGCCCAAGGAGGGCCGGGAAGACCCAGTACTTC.

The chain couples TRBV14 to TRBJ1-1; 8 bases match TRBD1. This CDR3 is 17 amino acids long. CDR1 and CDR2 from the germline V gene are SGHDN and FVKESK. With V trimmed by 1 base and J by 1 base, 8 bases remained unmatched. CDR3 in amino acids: CASSQGTGHGWNTEAFF. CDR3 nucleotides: TGTGCCAGCAGCCAAGGGACAGGGCACGGTTGGAACACTGAAGCTTTCTTT.

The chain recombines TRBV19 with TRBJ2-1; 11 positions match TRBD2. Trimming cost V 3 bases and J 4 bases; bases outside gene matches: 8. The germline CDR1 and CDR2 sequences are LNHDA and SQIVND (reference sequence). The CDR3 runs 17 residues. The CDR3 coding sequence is TGTGCCAGTAGTATCCGCGGACTAGCGGGTACGTACAATGAGCAGTTCTTC. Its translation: CASSIRGLAGTYNEQFF.

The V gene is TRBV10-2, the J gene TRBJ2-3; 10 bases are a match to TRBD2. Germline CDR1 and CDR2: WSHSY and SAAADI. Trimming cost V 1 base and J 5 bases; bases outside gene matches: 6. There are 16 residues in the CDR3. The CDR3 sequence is CASSEWSSGSQDTQYF. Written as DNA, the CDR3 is TGCGCCAGCAGTGAGTGGTCTAGCGGGAGCCAAGATACGCAGTATTTT.

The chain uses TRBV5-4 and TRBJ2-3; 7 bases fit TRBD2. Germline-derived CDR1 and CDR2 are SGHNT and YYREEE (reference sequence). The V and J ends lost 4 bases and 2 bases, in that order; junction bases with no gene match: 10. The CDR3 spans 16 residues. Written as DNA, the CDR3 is TGTGCCAGCAGCCGATCTAGCGGCCTTCTCACAGATACGCAGTATTTT. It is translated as CASSRSSGLLTDTQYF. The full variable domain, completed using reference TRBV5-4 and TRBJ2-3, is ETGVTQSPTHLIKTRGQQVTLRCSSQSGHNTVSWYQQALGQGPQFIFQYYREEENGRGNFPPRFSGLQFPNYSSELNVNALELDDSALYLCASSRSSGLLTDTQYFGPGTRLTVL.